One T cell receptor beta chain is described in this entry. Time point given: new active TB diagnosis, blood taken before or within 7 days of starting treatment. Generated by immunoSEQ multiplex PCR, the TCRdb table keeps only in-frame clones and is missing some. Counted here are fewer than 40,000 clones, 80% to 95% occurring once; the ten biggest clones make up approximately 2.2%. The source of the sample is a study of T cells in tuberculosis. This CDR3 has 13 residues. Germline CDR1 and CDR2: SGHTA and FQGTGA. The V end lost 2 bases, the J end lost 4 bases, and 9 bases lay between the germline ends. V gene TRBV7-3 combines with J gene TRBJ2-7; no clear D. The source material was PBMCs, sampled at tuberculosis diagnosis. The receptor comes from an adult with tuberculosis. In DNA form, the CDR3 reads TGTGCCAGCAGCTTAGCACCGCTATACGAGCAGTACTTC. Its protein is CASSLAPLYEQYF. Using reference TRBV7-3 and TRBJ2-7 for the parts outside the CDR3, the full variable domain is GAGVSQTPSNKVTEKGKYVELRCDPISGHTALYWYRQSLGQGPEFLIYFQGTGAADDSGLPNDRFFAVRPEGSVSTLKIQRTERGDSAVYLCASSLAPLYEQYFGPGTRLTVT.